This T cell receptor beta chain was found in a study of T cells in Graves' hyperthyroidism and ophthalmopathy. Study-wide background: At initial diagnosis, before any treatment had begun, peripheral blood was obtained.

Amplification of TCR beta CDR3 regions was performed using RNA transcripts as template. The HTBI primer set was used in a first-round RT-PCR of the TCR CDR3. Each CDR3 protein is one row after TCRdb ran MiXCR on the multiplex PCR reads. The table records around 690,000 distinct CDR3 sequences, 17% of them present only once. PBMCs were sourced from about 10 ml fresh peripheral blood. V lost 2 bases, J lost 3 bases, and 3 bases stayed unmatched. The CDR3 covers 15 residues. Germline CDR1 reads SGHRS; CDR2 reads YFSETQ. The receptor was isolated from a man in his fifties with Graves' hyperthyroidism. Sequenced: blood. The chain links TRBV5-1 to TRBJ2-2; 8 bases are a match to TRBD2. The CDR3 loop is CASSFWREDTGELFF. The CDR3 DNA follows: TGCGCCAGCAGCTTTTGGCGGGAGGACACCGGGGAGCTGTTTTTT.